This TCR beta chain was obtained from a study of shared clonotypes between healthy human individuals. V shed 3 bases and J 3 bases; nucleotides not matched to a gene: 11. Looked up from germline, CDR1 is MGHRA and CDR2 is YSYEKL. This CDR3 comprises 16 residues. The method was immunoSEQ multiplex PCR; TCRdb's version includes in-frame clones alone and lacks a portion of them. The sample includes approximately 2,000,000 clones, roughly 90% of them seen just once. This chain connects TRBV4-1 to TRBJ2-7; 7 nucleotides line up with TRBD1. The source material was naive CD4+ T cells from PBMCs. Described subset: CD45RA+ positively selected. This clonotype was sampled from a man younger than 30 in good health. Some clones in this sample may be carry-over from other donors' samples. CDR3 nucleotides: TGCGCCAGCAGCCAGGAAGGGGGCCCAGGCCTCTACGAGCAGTACTTC. This sequence encodes CASSQEGGPGLYEQYF.